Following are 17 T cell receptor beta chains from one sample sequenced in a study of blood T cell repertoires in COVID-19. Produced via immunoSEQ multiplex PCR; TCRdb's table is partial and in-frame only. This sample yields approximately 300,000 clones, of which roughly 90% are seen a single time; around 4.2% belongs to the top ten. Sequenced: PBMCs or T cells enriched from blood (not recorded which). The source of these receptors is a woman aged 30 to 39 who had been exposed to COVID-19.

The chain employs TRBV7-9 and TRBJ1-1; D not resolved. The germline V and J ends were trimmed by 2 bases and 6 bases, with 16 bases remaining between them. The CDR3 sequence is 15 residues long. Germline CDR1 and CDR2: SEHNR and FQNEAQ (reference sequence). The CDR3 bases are TGTGCCAGCAGCTTACTCGCAACCAGGCCCCCTGAAGCTTTCTTT. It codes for CASSLLATRPPEAFF.

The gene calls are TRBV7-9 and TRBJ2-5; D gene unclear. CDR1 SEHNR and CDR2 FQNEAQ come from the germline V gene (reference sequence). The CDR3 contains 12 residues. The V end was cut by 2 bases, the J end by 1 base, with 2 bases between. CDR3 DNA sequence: TGTGCCAGCAGCTTACGCCAAGAGACCCAGTACTTC. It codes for CASSLRQETQYF.

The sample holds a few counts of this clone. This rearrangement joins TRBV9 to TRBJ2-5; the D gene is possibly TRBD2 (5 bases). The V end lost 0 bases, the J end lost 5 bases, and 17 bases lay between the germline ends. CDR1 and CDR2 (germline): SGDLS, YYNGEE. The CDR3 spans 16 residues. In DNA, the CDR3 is TGTGCCAGCAGCGTAGCATCGGGGTTTGGTGCGGAGACCCAGTACTTC. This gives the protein CASSVASGFGAETQYF.

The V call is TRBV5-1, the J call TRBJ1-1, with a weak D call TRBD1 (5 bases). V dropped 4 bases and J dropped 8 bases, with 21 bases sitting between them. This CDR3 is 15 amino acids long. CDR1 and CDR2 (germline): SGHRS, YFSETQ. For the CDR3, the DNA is TGCGCCAGCAGCCTGAACTACCGGGCCCCAGGGGAAGCTTTCTTT. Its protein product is CASSLNYRAPGEAFF.

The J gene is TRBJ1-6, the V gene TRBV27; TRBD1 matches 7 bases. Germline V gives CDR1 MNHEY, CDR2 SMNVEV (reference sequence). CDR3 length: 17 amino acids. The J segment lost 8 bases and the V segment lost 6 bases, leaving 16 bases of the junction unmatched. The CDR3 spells CASSLYAPRGTDSPLHF. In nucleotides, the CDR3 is TGTGCCAGCAGCCTTTACGCCCCCAGGGGGACGGATTCACCCCTCCACTTT.

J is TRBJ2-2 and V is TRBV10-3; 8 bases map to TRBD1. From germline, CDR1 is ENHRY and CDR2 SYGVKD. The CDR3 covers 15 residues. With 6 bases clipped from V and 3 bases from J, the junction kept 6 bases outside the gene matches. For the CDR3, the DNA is TGTGCCATCAGCCAATCAGGGGGCGACACCGGGGAGCTGTTTTTT. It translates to CAISQSGGDTGELFF.

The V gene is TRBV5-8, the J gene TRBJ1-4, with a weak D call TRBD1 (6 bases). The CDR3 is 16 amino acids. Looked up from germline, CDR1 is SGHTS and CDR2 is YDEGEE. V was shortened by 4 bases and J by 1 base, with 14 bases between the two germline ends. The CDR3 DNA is TGTGCCAGCAGCCTGGGACAAAGTGGAACTAATGAAAAACTGTTTTTT. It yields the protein CASSLGQSGTNEKLFF.

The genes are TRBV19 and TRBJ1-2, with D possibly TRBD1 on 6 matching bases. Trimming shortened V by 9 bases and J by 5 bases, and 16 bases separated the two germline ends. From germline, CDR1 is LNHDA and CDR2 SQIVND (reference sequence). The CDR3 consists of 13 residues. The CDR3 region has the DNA TGTGCCAGACCCGGGGGGGGCAGATATGGCTACACCTTC. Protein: CARPGGGRYGYTF.

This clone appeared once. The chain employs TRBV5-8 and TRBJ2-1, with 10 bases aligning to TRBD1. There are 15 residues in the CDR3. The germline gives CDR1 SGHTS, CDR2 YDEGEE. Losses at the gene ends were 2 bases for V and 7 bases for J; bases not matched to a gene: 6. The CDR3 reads CASSLNRDRGNEQFF. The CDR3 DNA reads TGTGCCAGCAGCTTAAACCGGGACAGGGGTAATGAGCAGTTCTTC.

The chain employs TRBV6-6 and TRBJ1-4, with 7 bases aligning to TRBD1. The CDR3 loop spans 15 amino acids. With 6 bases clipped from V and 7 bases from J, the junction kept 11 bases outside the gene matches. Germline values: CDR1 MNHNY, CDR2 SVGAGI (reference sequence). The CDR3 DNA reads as TGTGCCAGCAGCCCAAGGGGACAGCCGATTGAAAAACTGTTTTTT. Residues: CASSPRGQPIEKLFF.

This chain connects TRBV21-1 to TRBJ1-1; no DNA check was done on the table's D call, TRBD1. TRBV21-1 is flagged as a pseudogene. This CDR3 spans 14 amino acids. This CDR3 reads CASSRDIMNTEAFF. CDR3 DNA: TGTGCCAGCAGCCGCGACATAATGAACACTGAAGCTTTCTTT.

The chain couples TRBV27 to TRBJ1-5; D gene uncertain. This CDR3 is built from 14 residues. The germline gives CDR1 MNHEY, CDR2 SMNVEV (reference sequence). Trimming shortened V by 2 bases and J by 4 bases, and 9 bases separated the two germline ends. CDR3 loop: CASSLAGGNQPQHF. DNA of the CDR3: TGTGCCAGCAGTTTAGCCGGCGGGAATCAGCCCCAGCATTTT.

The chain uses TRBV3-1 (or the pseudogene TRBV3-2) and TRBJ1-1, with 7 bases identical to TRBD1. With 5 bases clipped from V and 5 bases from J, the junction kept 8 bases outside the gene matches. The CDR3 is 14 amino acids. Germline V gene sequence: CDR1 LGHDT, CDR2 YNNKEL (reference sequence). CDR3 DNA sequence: TGTGCCAGCAGCTCCCAGACAGGGAGGACTGAAGCTTTCTTT. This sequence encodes CASSSQTGRTEAFF.

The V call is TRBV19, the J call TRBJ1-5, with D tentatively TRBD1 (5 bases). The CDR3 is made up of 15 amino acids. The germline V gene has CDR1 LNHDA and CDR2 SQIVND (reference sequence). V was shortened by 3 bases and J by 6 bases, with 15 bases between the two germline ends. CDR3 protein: CASSIPRERGQPQHF. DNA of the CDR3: TGTGCCAGTAGTATTCCCAGGGAGCGGGGTCAGCCCCAGCATTTT. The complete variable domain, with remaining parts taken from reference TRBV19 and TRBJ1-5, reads DGGITQSPKYLFRKEGQNVTLSCEQNLNHDAMYWYRQDPGQGLRLIYYSQIVNDFQKGDIAEGYSVSREKKESFPLTVTSAQKNPTAFYLCASSIPRERGQPQHFGDGTRLSIL.

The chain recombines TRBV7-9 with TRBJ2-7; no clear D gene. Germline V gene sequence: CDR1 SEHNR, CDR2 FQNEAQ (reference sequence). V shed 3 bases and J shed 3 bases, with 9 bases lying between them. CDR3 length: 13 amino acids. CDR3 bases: TGTGCCAGCAGCTTGGCGGCGGTCTACGAGCAGTACTTC. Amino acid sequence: CASSLAAVYEQYF.

The CDR3 is CATGTGQGVAYEQYF. The CDR3 DNA reads TGTGCCACCGGGACGGGACAGGGGGTAGCCTACGAGCAGTACTTC. The J gene is TRBJ2-7, the V gene TRBV27; 11 bases line up with TRBD1. After removal of 10 bases from V and 2 bases from J, the junction contained 10 bases not matched to a gene. CDR3 length: 15 amino acids. Germline CDR1 is MNHEY and CDR2 is SMNVEV (reference sequence).

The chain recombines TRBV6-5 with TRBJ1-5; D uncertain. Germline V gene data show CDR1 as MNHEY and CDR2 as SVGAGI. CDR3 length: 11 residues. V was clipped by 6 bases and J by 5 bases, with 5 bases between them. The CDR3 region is CASRDYQPQHF. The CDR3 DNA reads TGTGCCAGCAGGGACTATCAGCCCCAGCATTTT.